These 3 T cell receptor beta chains originate from one sample sequenced in a study of blood T cell repertoires in COVID-19. Profiling relied on immunoSEQ multiplex PCR, and the TCRdb table lists in-frame clones only, not all of them. The sample has 150,000 to 200,000 clones; approximately 80% are singletons. The sample was PBMCs or T cells enriched from blood (not recorded which). Receptor source: a woman aged 55 to 70 who had recovered from COVID-19.

The chain combines TRBV19 with TRBJ1-5; unclear D gene. Per the germline V gene, CDR1 is LNHDA and CDR2 is SQIVND (reference sequence). Trimming pared 7 bases from V and 3 bases from J, leaving 10 bases between. The CDR3 is 13 residues long. The CDR3 spells CASNRNFNQPQHF. The CDR3 coding sequence is TGTGCCAGTAACAGAAACTTCAATCAGCCCCAGCATTTT.

The chain recombines TRBV2 with TRBJ1-5; D not certain. The CDR3 is 13 residues long. Trimming pared 4 bases from V and 8 bases from J, leaving 12 bases between. Germline V lookup: CDR1 SNHLY, CDR2 FYNNEI. DNA for the CDR3: TGTGCCAGCAGTGGCGGCGGGAGTGAGCCCCAGCATTTT. Its translation is CASSGGGSEPQHF.

The chain combines TRBV19 with TRBJ2-7; TRBD1 aligns across 8 bases. Looked up from germline, CDR1 is LNHDA and CDR2 is SQIVND (reference sequence). This CDR3 spans 15 amino acids. V lost 3 bases and J lost 3; bases outside the gene matches: 7. The CDR3 loop reads CASSIQGQARYEQYF. The CDR3 DNA sequence: TGTGCCAGTAGTATTCAGGGACAGGCCCGCTACGAGCAGTACTTC.